The source of this T cell receptor beta chain is a study of blood T cell repertoires in COVID-19. The overall study: Sites across the United States, Italy and Spain contributed samples from acute and convalescent COVID-19. The analysed material was cDNA or gDNA that came from T cells, B-cell-depleted T cells, or PBMCs.

Original analysis: Reference gene primer amplification in the assay estimated nucleated cell counts. Repertoires were generated with immunoSEQ multiplex PCR, while TCRdb's copy carries only in-frame clones and drops some. V and J calls plus clone size are reproduced from that table; the DNA served to infer D and trimming. Of about 100,000 clones listed, around 85% were seen once; the top ten hold 1.5% to 2%. The germline V gene encodes CDR1 LNHDA and CDR2 SQIVND (reference sequence). J gave up 5 bases and V 4 bases, and 7 bases lay outside the gene matches. CDR3 length equals 15 residues. The TCR originated in a woman in her sixties or seventies with active or convalescent COVID-19. The specimen sequenced was peripheral blood. The chain recombines TRBV19 with TRBJ2-2, with 7 bases aligning to TRBD2. CDR3 amino acids: CASSTWTSFTGELFF. The CDR3 bases are TGTGCCAGTAGTACATGGACTAGTTTTACCGGGGAGCTGTTTTTT.